Following are 19 T cell receptor beta chains from one sample sequenced in a study of beta chain features in type 1 diabetes (dated by TCRdb to the late 2010s). What the study reported, not specific to this receptor: In all four CD4+ subsets, TCRB CDR3 length was moderately but significantly shorter in type 1 diabetes patients.

Antigen specificity for these receptors is unknown. Libraries were built with the immunoSEQ multiplex PCR assay. All of the isolated RNA was reverse transcribed with the High Capacity cDNA Reverse Transcription Kit, so expressed TCRB transcripts were sequenced. TCRdb provides this immuneACCESS table in a form limited to in-frame rearrangements. Some clones are lacking; in checked studies, under half of them reflect an unresolved V gene, and why the rest are absent is not known. The sample table shows 240,000 or so clones, and about 15% are seen once. Just under 0.02% of the sample is taken by the ten largest. Sequencing was carried out using naive CD4+ T cells from blood. The label giving this sample's cell subset or site can be read as: true naive CD4+ T cells. These receptors came from a man aged 25-45 years with type 1 diabetes.

This clone appeared a few times. The chain couples TRBV4-2 to TRBJ2-1; 8 nucleotides line up with TRBD1. The CDR3 contains 16 residues. V shed 0 bases, J shed 5 bases, and the junction held 6 bases outside the gene matches. In germline, CDR1 is LGHNA, CDR2 YNFKEQ. CDR3 protein: CASSQELGQVNNEQFF. The CDR3 DNA follows: TGTGCCAGCAGCCAAGAGTTGGGACAGGTAAACAATGAGCAGTTCTTC.

The chain uses TRBV7-9 and TRBJ2-2, with a weak D call TRBD2 (5 bases). Germline V lookup: CDR1 SEHNR, CDR2 FQNEAQ (reference sequence). The CDR3 covers 14 residues. V was cut by 4 bases and J by 6 bases, with 12 bases left in between. CDR3 sequence reads: CASSSRTGAGELFF. CDR3 DNA: TGTGCCAGCAGCTCTCGGACCGGGGCCGGGGAGCTGTTTTTT.

This clone appeared a few times. Here the CDR3 reads CASSPGQPRDEQYF. CDR3 bases: TGCGCCAGCAGCCCGGGACAGCCCAGGGACGAGCAGTACTTC. The chain recombines TRBV5-1 with TRBJ2-7, with TRBD1 matching over 7 bases. The germline V gene encodes CDR1 SGHRS and CDR2 YFSETQ. This CDR3 region has 14 residues. After removal of 4 bases from V and 5 bases from J, the junction contained 9 bases not matched to a gene. The full variable domain, with the rest looked up from reference TRBV5-1 and TRBJ2-7, is KAGVTQTPRYLIKTRGQQVTLSCSPISGHRSVSWYQQTPGQGLQFLFEYFSETQRNKGNFPGRFSGRQFSNSRSEMNVSTLELGDSALYLCASSPGQPRDEQYFGPGTRLTVT.

The rearrangement uses TRBV5-4 and TRBJ2-1, with D maybe TRBD2 (6 bases). The CDR3 totals 14 residues. The germline V gene encodes CDR1 SGHNT and CDR2 YYREEE (reference sequence). Trimming shortened V by 3 bases and J by 6 bases, and 13 bases separated the two germline ends. CDR3 region: CASSSSGEGNEQFF. CDR3 DNA sequence: TGTGCCAGCAGCTCCTCGGGAGAAGGCAATGAGCAGTTCTTC.

The chain links TRBV4-1 to TRBJ2-1; weak D call: TRBD2 (6 bases). Germline loops: CDR1 MGHRA, CDR2 YSYEKL. The CDR3 consists of 16 residues. With 0 bases removed from V and 6 bases from J, the gap between germline ends came to 15 bases. The CDR3 is CASSQDQGLVGNEQFF. The CDR3 DNA is TGCGCCAGCAGCCAAGATCAGGGACTCGTCGGCAATGAGCAGTTCTTC.

This clone was seen a handful of times. The chain employs TRBV2 and TRBJ1-1; D remains unclear. The CDR3 consists of 14 residues. The germline V gene has CDR1 SNHLY and CDR2 FYNNEI. The V end lost 8 bases, the J end lost 4 bases, and 17 bases lay between the germline ends. CDR3 protein: CASYLTRGGTEAFF. CDR3 sequence (DNA): TGTGCCAGCTACCTGACTCGAGGAGGCACTGAAGCTTTCTTT.

The chain joins TRBV6-5 to TRBJ2-7; the match to TRBD1 covers 7 bases. V gave up 4 bases and J gave up 1 base; unmatched junction bases: 7. Germline CDR1 is MNHEY and CDR2 is SVGAGI. This CDR3 is 15 amino acids long. This CDR3 is CASSSGTAKSYEQYF. In DNA form, the CDR3 reads TGTGCCAGCAGTTCAGGGACAGCGAAGTCCTACGAGCAGTACTTC.

The sample holds a few counts of this clone. J is TRBJ2-5 and V is TRBV30, with TRBD2 as a possible D gene (5 bases). Germline V CDR1 and CDR2: GTSNPN, SVGIG (reference sequence). V was clipped by 4 bases and J by 3 bases, with 6 bases between them. CDR3 length: 11 residues. The CDR3 loop is CAWMREETQYF. The CDR3 bases are TGTGCCTGGATGCGGGAAGAGACCCAGTACTTC.

The chain has TRBV19 and TRBJ2-5; TRBD1 matches at 11 bases. The V gene end was trimmed by 7 bases and the J gene end by 4 bases; junction bases not matched to a gene: 8. CDR3 length: 15 residues. Germline V lookup: CDR1 LNHDA, CDR2 SQIVND (reference sequence). CDR3 nucleotides: TGTGCCAGTACCGGTCCCGGGACAGGGGGAGAGACCCAGTACTTC. Its translation is CASTGPGTGGETQYF.

This clone was found a few times. The V and J genes are TRBV5-6 and TRBJ2-3, with 11 bases matching TRBD2. Germline CDR1 is SGHDT and CDR2 is YYEEEE. V was clipped by 4 bases and J by 5 bases; unmatched bases: 6. There are 15 residues in the CDR3. The CDR3 protein is CASSISGRAGDTQYF. The CDR3 DNA reads as TGTGCCAGCAGCATTAGCGGGAGGGCCGGAGATACGCAGTATTTT.

The V gene is TRBV14, the J gene TRBJ2-2; TRBD1 might be the D (5 bases). V was trimmed by 0 bases and J by 5 bases, leaving 10 bases between them. This CDR3 spans 15 amino acids. CDR1 is SGHDN, CDR2 FVKESK, per germline. DNA for the CDR3: TGTGCCAGCAGCCAAGAGGGCAGGGCTACCGGGGAGCTGTTTTTT. This encodes CASSQEGRATGELFF.

This sequence joins TRBV11-2 and TRBJ1-2; a possible D gene is TRBD1 (6 bases). There are 13 residues in the CDR3. V was clipped by 3 bases and J by 3 bases, with 8 bases between them. Germline CDR1 reads SGHAT; CDR2 reads FQNNGV. The CDR3 sequence: CASSLRGYYGYTF. CDR3 coding DNA: TGTGCCAGCAGCTTGAGGGGGTACTATGGCTACACCTTC.

This clone was seen a few times. This chain uses TRBV6-5 with TRBJ2-5; the match to TRBD2 covers 9 bases. Germline CDR1 and CDR2: MNHEY and SVGAGI. Losses at the gene ends were 5 bases for V and 4 bases for J; bases not matched to a gene: 5. The CDR3 runs 14 residues. CDR3: CASSRGGAGETQYF. CDR3 DNA sequence: TGTGCCAGCAGTCGCGGGGGGGCCGGAGAGACCCAGTACTTC.

This clone has a handful of counts. V is TRBV2 and J is TRBJ2-6; TRBD1 is a possible D gene (5 bases). Germline CDR1 SNHLY, CDR2 FYNNEI. V lost 7 bases to trimming and J lost 0 bases, with 16 bases between them. CDR3 length equals 17 residues. In nucleotides, the CDR3 is TGTGCCAGCAAGGTTCCCGACAGATACTCTGGGGCCAACGTCCTGACTTTC. It is translated as CASKVPDRYSGANVLTF.

The chain is built from TRBV5-1 and TRBJ2-6, with TRBD2 as a possible D gene (5 bases). The CDR3 length is 15 residues. CDR1 SGHRS and CDR2 YFSETQ come from the germline V gene. The germline V and J ends were trimmed by 2 bases and 2 bases, with 8 bases remaining between them. The CDR3 nucleotides read TGCGCCAGCAGCTTCTCCGGGACTGGGGCCAACGTCCTGACTTTC. Residues: CASSFSGTGANVLTF.

This clone was seen only a few times. The chain recombines TRBV4-1 with TRBJ2-5, with D perhaps matching TRBD2 (6 bases). The CDR3 is made up of 15 amino acids. Per the germline V gene, CDR1 is MGHRA and CDR2 is YSYEKL. V was pared by 1 base and J by 4 bases, with 13 bases between. CDR3 region: CASSQAPGAGETQYF. Written as DNA, the CDR3 is TGCGCCAGCAGCCAAGCCCCGGGAGCGGGAGAGACCCAGTACTTC.

This clone was detected only a few times. This sequence joins TRBV10-3 and TRBJ1-3; D not certain. V lost 3 bases, J lost 0 bases, and 6 bases lay in between. This CDR3 spans 14 amino acids. CDR1 is ENHRY and CDR2 is SYGVKD in the germline V gene. The CDR3 DNA reads TGTGCCATCAGTGAAGCATTCTCTGGAAACACCATATATTTT. Translation: CAISEAFSGNTIYF.

This clone was recorded a few times. The chain joins TRBV5-4 to TRBJ1-5; tentatively, D is TRBD1 (5 bases). CDR3 length: 15 residues. Trimming shortened V by 4 bases and J by 4 bases, and 15 bases separated the two germline ends. The germline V gene has CDR1 SGHNT and CDR2 YYREEE (reference sequence). Here the CDR3 DNA reads TGTGCCAGCAGCCCGACAGCCGACGCAAATCAGCCCCAGCATTTT. This sequence encodes CASSPTADANQPQHF.

This clone has a handful of counts. CDR3 loop: CASSILGQGGYEQYF. The CDR3 bases are TGTGCCAGCAGTATCCTTGGACAGGGGGGCTACGAGCAGTACTTC. The chain is built from TRBV27 and TRBJ2-7, with TRBD1 matching over 10 bases. Germline V gene lookup returns CDR1 MNHEY and CDR2 SMNVEV (reference sequence). J lost 3 bases, V lost 5 bases, and 7 bases had no gene match. This CDR3 is 15 amino acids long.